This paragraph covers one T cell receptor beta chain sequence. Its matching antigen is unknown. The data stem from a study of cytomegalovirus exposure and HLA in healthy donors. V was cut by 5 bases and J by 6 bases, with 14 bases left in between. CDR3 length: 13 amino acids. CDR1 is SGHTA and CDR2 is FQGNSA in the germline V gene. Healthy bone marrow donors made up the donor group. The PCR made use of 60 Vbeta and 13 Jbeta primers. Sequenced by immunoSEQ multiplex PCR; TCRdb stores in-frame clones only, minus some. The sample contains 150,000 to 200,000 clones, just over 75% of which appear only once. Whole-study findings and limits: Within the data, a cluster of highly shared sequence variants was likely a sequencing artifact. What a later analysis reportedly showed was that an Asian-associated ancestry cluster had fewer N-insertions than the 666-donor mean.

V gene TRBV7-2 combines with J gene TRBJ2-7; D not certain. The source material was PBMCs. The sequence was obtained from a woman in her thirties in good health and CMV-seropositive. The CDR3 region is CASSVVARGEQYF. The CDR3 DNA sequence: TGTGCCAGCAGCGTAGTGGCGAGAGGCGAGCAGTACTTC.